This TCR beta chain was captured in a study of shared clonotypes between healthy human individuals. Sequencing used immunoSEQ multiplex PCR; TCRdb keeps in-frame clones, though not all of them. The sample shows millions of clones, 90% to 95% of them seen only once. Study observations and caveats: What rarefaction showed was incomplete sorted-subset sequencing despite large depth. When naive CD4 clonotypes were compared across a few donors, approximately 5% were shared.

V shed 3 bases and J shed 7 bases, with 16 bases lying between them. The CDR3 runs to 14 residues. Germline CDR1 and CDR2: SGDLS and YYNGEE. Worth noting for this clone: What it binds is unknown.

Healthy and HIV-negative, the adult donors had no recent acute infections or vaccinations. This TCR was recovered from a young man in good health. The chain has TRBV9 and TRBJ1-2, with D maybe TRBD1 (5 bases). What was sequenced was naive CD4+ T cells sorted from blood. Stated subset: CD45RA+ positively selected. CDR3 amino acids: CASSAPGLIAGYTF. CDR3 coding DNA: TGTGCCAGCAGCGCCCCGGGACTCATCGCTGGCTACACCTTC.